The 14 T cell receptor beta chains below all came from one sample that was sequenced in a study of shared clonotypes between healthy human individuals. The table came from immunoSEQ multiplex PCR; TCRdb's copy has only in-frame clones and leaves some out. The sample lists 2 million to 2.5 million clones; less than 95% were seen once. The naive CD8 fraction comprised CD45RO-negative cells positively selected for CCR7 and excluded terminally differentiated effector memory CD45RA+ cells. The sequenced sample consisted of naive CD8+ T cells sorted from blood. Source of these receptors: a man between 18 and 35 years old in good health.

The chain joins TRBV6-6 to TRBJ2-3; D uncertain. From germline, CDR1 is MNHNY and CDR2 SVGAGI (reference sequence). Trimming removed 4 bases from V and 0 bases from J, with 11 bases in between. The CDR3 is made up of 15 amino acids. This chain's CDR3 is CASSSTGGSTDTQYF. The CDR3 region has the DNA TGTGCCAGCAGTTCCACCGGTGGGAGCACAGATACGCAGTATTTT.

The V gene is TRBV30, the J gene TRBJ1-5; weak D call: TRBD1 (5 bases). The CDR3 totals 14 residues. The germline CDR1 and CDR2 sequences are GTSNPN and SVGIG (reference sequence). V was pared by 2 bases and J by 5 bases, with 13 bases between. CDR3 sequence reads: CAWSHRDYYQPQHF. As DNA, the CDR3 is TGTGCCTGGAGTCATAGGGACTACTATCAGCCCCAGCATTTT.

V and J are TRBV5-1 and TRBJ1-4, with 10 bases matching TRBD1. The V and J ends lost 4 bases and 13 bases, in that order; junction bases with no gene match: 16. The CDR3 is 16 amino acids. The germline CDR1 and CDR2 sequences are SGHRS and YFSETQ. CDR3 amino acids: CASSPRETGGGVGLFF. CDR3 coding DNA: TGCGCCAGCAGCCCGAGAGAGACAGGGGGCGGCGTCGGACTGTTTTTT.

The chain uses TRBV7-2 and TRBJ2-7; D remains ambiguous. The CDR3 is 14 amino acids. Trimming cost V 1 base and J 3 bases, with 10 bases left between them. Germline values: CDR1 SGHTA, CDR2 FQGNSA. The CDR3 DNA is TGTGCCAGCAGCTTAGAAGCTAGAGACTACGAGCAGTACTTC. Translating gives CASSLEARDYEQYF.

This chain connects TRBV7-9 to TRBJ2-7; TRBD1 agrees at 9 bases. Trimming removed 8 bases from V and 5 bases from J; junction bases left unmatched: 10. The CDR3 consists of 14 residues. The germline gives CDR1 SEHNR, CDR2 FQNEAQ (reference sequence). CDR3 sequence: CASQDPGQGHEQYF. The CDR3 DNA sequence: TGTGCCAGCCAAGATCCGGGACAGGGTCACGAGCAGTACTTC.

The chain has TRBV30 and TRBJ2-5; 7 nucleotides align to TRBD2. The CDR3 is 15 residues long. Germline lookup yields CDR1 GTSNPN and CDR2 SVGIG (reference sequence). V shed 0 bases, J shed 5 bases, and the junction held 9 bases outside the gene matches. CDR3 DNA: TGTGCCTGGAGTGTAAATGAGGTGGGAGGGGAGACCCAGTACTTC. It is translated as CAWSVNEVGGETQYF.

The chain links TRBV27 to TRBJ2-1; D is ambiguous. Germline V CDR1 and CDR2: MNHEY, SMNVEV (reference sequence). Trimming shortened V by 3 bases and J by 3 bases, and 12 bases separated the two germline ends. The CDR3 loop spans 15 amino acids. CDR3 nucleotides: TGTGCCAGCAGTTTGTCTTTCCCGATCTACAATGAGCAGTTCTTC. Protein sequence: CASSLSFPIYNEQFF.

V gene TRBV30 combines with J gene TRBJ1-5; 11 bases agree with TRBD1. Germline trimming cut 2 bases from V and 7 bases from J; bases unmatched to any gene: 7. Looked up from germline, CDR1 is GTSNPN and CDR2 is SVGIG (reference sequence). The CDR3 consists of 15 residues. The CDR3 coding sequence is TGTGCCTGGAGTACCGGACAGGGGGCAGGACAGCCCCAGCATTTT. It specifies CAWSTGQGAGQPQHF.

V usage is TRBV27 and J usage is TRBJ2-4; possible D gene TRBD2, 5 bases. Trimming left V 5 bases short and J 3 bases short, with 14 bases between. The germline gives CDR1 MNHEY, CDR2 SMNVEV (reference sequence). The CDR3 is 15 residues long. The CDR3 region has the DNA TGTGCCAGCAGTATCCTCCCGGGATTCAAAAACATTCAGTACTTC. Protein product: CASSILPGFKNIQYF.

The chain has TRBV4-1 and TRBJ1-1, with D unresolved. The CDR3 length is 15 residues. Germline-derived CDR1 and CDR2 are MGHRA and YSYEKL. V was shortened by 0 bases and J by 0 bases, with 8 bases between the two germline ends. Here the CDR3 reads CASSQEDTLNTEAFF. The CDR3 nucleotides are TGCGCCAGCAGCCAAGAAGACACCCTGAACACTGAAGCTTTCTTT.

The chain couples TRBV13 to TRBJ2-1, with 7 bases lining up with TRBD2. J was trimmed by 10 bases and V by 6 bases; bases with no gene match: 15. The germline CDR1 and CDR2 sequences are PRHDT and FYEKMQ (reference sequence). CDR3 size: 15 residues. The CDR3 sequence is CASSPPRVAGNEQFF. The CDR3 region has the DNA TGTGCCAGCAGTCCCCCGAGGGTAGCGGGCAACGAGCAGTTCTTC. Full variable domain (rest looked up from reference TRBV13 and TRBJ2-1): AAGVIQSPRHLIKEKRETATLKCYPIPRHDTVYWYQQGPGQDPQFLISFYEKMQSDKGSIPDRFSAQQFSDYHSELNMSSLELGDSALYFCASSPPRVAGNEQFFGPGTRLTVL.

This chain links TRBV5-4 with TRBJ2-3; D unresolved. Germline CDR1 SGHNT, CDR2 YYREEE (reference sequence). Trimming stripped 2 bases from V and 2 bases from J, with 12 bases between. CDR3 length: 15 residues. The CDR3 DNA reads TGTGCCAGCAGCTTCCCCGAGAACCCCACAGATACGCAGTATTTT. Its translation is CASSFPENPTDTQYF.

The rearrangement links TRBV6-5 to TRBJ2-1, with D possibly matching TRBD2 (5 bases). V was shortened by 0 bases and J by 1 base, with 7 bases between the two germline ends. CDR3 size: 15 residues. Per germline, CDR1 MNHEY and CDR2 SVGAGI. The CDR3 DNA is TGTGCCAGCAGTTACTCCGCGGGTTCCTACAATGAGCAGTTCTTC. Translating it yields CASSYSAGSYNEQFF.

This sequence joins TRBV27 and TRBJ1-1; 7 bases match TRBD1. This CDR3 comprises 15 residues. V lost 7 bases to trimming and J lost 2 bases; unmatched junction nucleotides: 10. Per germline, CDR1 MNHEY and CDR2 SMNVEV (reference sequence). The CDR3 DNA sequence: TGTGCCAGCAAGGGACTTACAGGGGCTAACACTGAAGCTTTCTTT. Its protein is CASKGLTGANTEAFF.